The 19 T cell receptor beta chains in this list originate from one sample, sequenced in a study of cytomegalovirus exposure and HLA in healthy donors. Both 60 Vbeta primers and 13 Jbeta primers went into the PCR. The protocol was immunoSEQ multiplex PCR, while the TCRdb copy is restricted to in-frame clones and leaves out a portion. This table holds about 160,000 clones, over 70% found once. The sequenced sample consisted of PBMCs. The receptors stem from a man in his thirties or forties in good health and CMV-seronegative.

The genes are TRBV5-1 and TRBJ2-1; 9 bases fit TRBD2. Germline loops: CDR1 SGHRS, CDR2 YFSETQ. V lost 0 bases, J lost 6 bases, and 7 bases stayed unmatched. The CDR3 loop spans 16 amino acids. The CDR3 bases are TGCGCCAGCAGCTTGGAAGCGGGGGGAATTTCCAATGAGCAGTTCTTC. Translation gives CASSLEAGGISNEQFF.

This clone was counted between two and nine times. The gene calls are TRBV19 and TRBJ2-7; 9 bases fit TRBD2. The length of the CDR3 is 13 residues. Germline assignment: CDR1 LNHDA and CDR2 SQIVND (reference sequence). J gave up 3 bases and V 3 bases, and 0 bases lay outside the gene matches. The CDR3 bases are TGTGCCAGTAGTATTAGCGGGAGCTACGAGCAGTACTTC. Translating it yields CASSISGSYEQYF.

The genes are TRBV4-1 and TRBJ2-5; 10 bases are shared with TRBD2. This CDR3 has 16 amino acids. Germline CDR1 reads MGHRA; CDR2 reads YSYEKL. J lost 2 bases, V lost 2 bases, and 5 bases had no gene match. The CDR3 region is CASSQFGLADQETQYF. CDR3 coding DNA: TGCGCCAGCAGCCAATTTGGACTAGCGGATCAAGAGACCCAGTACTTC.

The rearrangement joins TRBV7-9 to TRBJ1-1, with D possibly being TRBD1 (5 bases). The V end was cut by 2 bases, the J end by 5 bases, with 9 bases between. The CDR3 is made up of 13 amino acids. Germline V gives CDR1 SEHNR, CDR2 FQNEAQ (reference sequence). The CDR3 sequence: CASSLSGRTEAFF. The CDR3 region has the DNA TGTGCCAGCAGCTTATCAGGGCGTACTGAAGCTTTCTTT.

The chain links TRBV19 to TRBJ2-1; 13 nucleotides match TRBD2. The CDR3 runs 16 residues. Germline CDR1 LNHDA, CDR2 SQIVND (reference sequence). Losses at the gene ends were 4 bases for V and 6 bases for J; bases not matched to a gene: 6. This chain's CDR3 is CASSTGTSGDFNEQFF. As DNA, the CDR3 is TGTGCCAGTAGTACCGGGACTAGCGGGGACTTCAATGAGCAGTTCTTC. The entire variable domain, with the rest obtained from reference TRBV19 and TRBJ2-1, is as follows: DGGITQSPKYLFRKEGQNVTLSCEQNLNHDAMYWYRQDPGQGLRLIYYSQIVNDFQKGDIAEGYSVSREKKESFPLTVTSAQKNPTAFYLCASSTGTSGDFNEQFFGPGTRLTVL.

The chain couples TRBV27 to TRBJ1-5, with a weak D call TRBD1 (5 bases). Between the trimmed V and J ends, which lost 2 bases and 5 bases, there was a span of 10 bases. This CDR3 region has 14 residues. Germline V gene lookup returns CDR1 MNHEY and CDR2 SMNVEV (reference sequence). As DNA, the CDR3 is TGTGCCAGCAGTTTAATGGGGGGGGATCAGCCCCAGCATTTT. Translated, it gives CASSLMGGDQPQHF.

The chain uses TRBV6-5 and TRBJ1-1, with D possibly being TRBD1 (5 bases). Per germline, CDR1 MNHEY and CDR2 SVGAGI. There are 16 residues in the CDR3. The germline V and J ends were trimmed by 2 bases and 0 bases, with 13 bases remaining between them. In DNA, the CDR3 is TGTGCCAGCAGTTACAGGAGGGACCAAATGAACACTGAAGCTTTCTTT. It specifies CASSYRRDQMNTEAFF.

The gene calls are TRBV30 and TRBJ2-1; 9 bases are a match to TRBD1. Germline CDR1 is GTSNPN and CDR2 is SVGIG (reference sequence). The CDR3 contains 15 residues. V shed 3 bases and J 7 bases; nucleotides not matched to a gene: 10. The CDR3: CAWRETGQGVNEQFF. CDR3 bases: TGTGCCTGGAGAGAAACGGGACAGGGTGTAAATGAGCAGTTCTTC.

This chain links TRBV29-1 with TRBJ2-2, with D perhaps matching TRBD2 (6 bases). V was shortened by 4 bases and J by 1 base, with 10 bases between the two germline ends. The germline V gene encodes CDR1 SQVTM and CDR2 ANQGSEA. CDR3 length: 14 amino acids. CDR3: CSVGVSGNTGELFF. As DNA, the CDR3 is TGCAGCGTTGGTGTTAGCGGGAACACCGGGGAGCTGTTTTTT.

This clone was recorded a few times. The chain links TRBV27 to TRBJ2-5; weak D call: TRBD2 (6 bases). Germline lookup yields CDR1 MNHEY and CDR2 SMNVEV (reference sequence). The CDR3 sequence is 15 residues long. Between the trimmed V and J ends, which lost 8 bases and 5 bases, there was a span of 21 bases. The DNA of the CDR3 is TGTGCCAGCCGCTTCGCAGGGACTGGGGGGGAGACCCAGTACTTC. This sequence encodes CASRFAGTGGETQYF.

V and J are TRBV2 and TRBJ1-1; the match to TRBD1 covers 7 bases. The J segment lost 4 bases and the V segment lost 4 bases, leaving 6 bases of the junction unmatched. This CDR3 has 14 amino acids. Germline assignment: CDR1 SNHLY and CDR2 FYNNEI. The CDR3 region has the DNA TGTGCCAGCAGTGCTGGACAGGCGGGCACTGAAGCTTTCTTT. It specifies CASSAGQAGTEAFF.

This clone was seen a handful of times. The genes are TRBV2 and TRBJ2-3; 7 nucleotides match TRBD1. This CDR3 is 16 amino acids long. CDR1 and CDR2 (germline): SNHLY, FYNNEI. With V trimmed by 5 bases and J by 0 bases, 8 bases remained unmatched. The chain's CDR3 is CASSRLGQLSTDTQYF. The CDR3 bases are TGTGCCAGCAGTCGCTTGGGACAGCTTAGCACAGATACGCAGTATTTT.

The genes are TRBV29-1 and TRBJ2-2; TRBD1 matches at 10 bases. The trim removed 7 bases at V and 5 bases at J, leaving 16 bases unmatched. This CDR3 contains 17 residues. The germline CDR1 and CDR2 sequences are SQVTM and ANQGSEA. The CDR3 is CSAPGQGFFAGTGELFF. CDR3 in DNA: TGCAGCGCGCCGGGACAGGGGTTTTTTGCGGGTACCGGGGAGCTGTTTTTT.

The chain links TRBV6-1 to TRBJ1-5, with 8 nucleotides matching TRBD1. The V and J ends lost 4 bases and 1 base, in that order; junction bases with no gene match: 12. The CDR3 covers 18 residues. Germline assignment: CDR1 MNHNS and CDR2 SASEGT. The chain's CDR3 is CASSGDRGLLTSNQPQHF. In DNA form, the CDR3 reads TGTGCCAGCAGTGGAGACAGGGGCTTACTGACAAGCAATCAGCCCCAGCATTTT.

The chain uses TRBV4-3 and TRBJ2-3, with 7 bases matching TRBD1. The germline V gene has CDR1 LGHNA and CDR2 YSLEER. Trimming removed 2 bases from V and 1 base from J; junction bases left unmatched: 15. This CDR3 is 19 amino acids long. Here the CDR3 DNA reads TGCGCCAGCAGCCAAAGCCCCGGGACAGCCTTCGGTGGCACAGATACGCAGTATTTT. This codes for CASSQSPGTAFGGTDTQYF.

The rearrangement joins TRBV15 to TRBJ2-5; the match to TRBD2 covers 12 bases. V was clipped by 5 bases and J by 5 bases; unmatched bases: 9. There are 16 residues in the CDR3. Germline CDR1 is LNHNV and CDR2 is YYDKDF (reference sequence). The CDR3: CATSLPSGRGLETQYF. CDR3 coding DNA: TGTGCCACCAGCCTTCCTAGCGGGAGGGGATTGGAGACCCAGTACTTC.

This chain uses TRBV27 with TRBJ1-1; 10 nucleotides match TRBD1. V trimming: 2 bases; J trimming: 11 bases; junction bases outside the gene matches: 5. This CDR3 comprises 13 residues. CDR1 and CDR2 from the germline V gene are MNHEY and SMNVEV (reference sequence). The CDR3 bases are TGTGCCAGCAGTTTACAGGGGACAGGGGAGGCTTTCTTT. It translates to CASSLQGTGEAFF.

The chain combines TRBV28 with TRBJ2-2, with a possible D match to TRBD2 (5 bases). Trimming left V 6 bases short and J 3 bases short, with 14 bases between. In germline, CDR1 is MDHEN, CDR2 SYDVKM. The CDR3 sequence is 15 residues long. CDR3 bases: TGTGCCAGCAGCTACTCGGGGTTTGACACCGGGGAGCTGTTTTTT. It is translated as CASSYSGFDTGELFF. Full variable domain (missing parts from reference TRBV28 and TRBJ2-2): DVKVTQSSRYLVKRTGEKVFLECVQDMDHENMFWYRQDPGLGLRLIYFSYDVKMKEKGDIPEGYSVSREKKERFSLILESASTNQTSMYLCASSYSGFDTGELFFGEGSRLTVL.

This rearrangement joins TRBV27 to TRBJ2-1; D unclear. The CDR3 extends over 17 amino acids. CDR1 and CDR2 from the germline V gene are MNHEY and SMNVEV (reference sequence). The ends were cut back, 7 bases at V and 6 bases at J, with 25 bases in the middle. The CDR3 sequence: CASTRRRTLGLSNEQFF. The CDR3 region has the DNA TGTGCCAGCACCAGGCGACGAACCTTGGGTCTATCCAATGAGCAGTTCTTC.